Below, 19 T cell receptor beta chains from the same sample are listed, as sequenced in a study of TET2 disruption in CD19-targeted CAR T cells. Which antigens these TCRs recognize remains unknown. Indicated treatment: autologous CTL019 cells: CD19 CAR with 4-1BB and CD3 zeta domains. Generated by immunoSEQ multiplex PCR, the TCRdb table keeps only in-frame clones and is missing some. Here the sample table reports under 30,000 clones. The sample was CD8- CAR+ T cells sorted from cultured blood T cells, taken for CD19 CAR T cell therapy. Subset denoted: CD8-negative CAR-positive T cells from the infusion product. These receptors came from a man between 65 and 85 years old with chronic lymphocytic leukemia.

This clone is called medium-sized based on its frequency. The germline gene is not matched at one end of the junction; a read error may be the cause. The CDR3 end falls 3 residues outside the read, so it is completed with the germline J gene. The rearrangement links TRBV4-2 to TRBJ1-4, with a possible D match to TRBD1 (5 bases). The CDR3 is 15 amino acids. Per germline, CDR1 LGHNA and CDR2 YNFKEQ. This CDR3 is CASSLGGVANEKLFF. Partial CDR3 DNA: TGCGCCAGCAGCCTCGGGGGGGTGGCTAATGAAAAA.

On this clone: Read sequence stops 3 residues before the CDR3 end, and the germline J gene provides the missing end. V gene TRBV29-1 combines with J gene TRBJ2-1; D remains unclear. V was clipped by 4 bases and J by 7 bases, with 14 bases between them. CDR3 length: 13 amino acids. Germline CDR1 reads SQVTM; CDR2 reads ANQGSEA. The part of the CDR3 DNA that was read is TGCAGCGTTGGGTCCCCGGGTATGAATGAG. Translating it yields CSVGSPGMNE. The whole CDR3 sequence reads CSVGSPGMNEQFF.

With regard to this clone: Read sequence stops 3 residues before the CDR3 end, and the germline J gene provides the missing end. The chain is built from TRBV20-1 and TRBJ1-1; no firm D call. CDR3 length equals 11 residues. Germline values: CDR1 DFQATT, CDR2 SNEGSKA (reference sequence). The CDR3 is CSASTSYEAFF. CDR3 bases read: TGCAGTGCTAGCACCTCCTACGAG.

In regard to this clone: The CDR3 is cut off 3 residues early in the read; its end comes from the germline J gene. V and J are TRBV5-6 and TRBJ2-4; D possibly corresponds to TRBD1 (5 bases). Germline CDR1 reads SGHDT; CDR2 reads YYEEEE. The CDR3 length is 14 residues. This CDR3 reads CASSVDRYNQPQYF. Incomplete CDR3 DNA: TGTGCCAGCAGCGTTGACAGATATAATCAGCCT.

Incomplete CDR3 DNA: TGCGCCAGCAGCCCGGGGGGGTGGGGGACTCCTCCACTAGCCAAAAACATT. Translated: CASSPGGWGTPPLAKNI. The whole CDR3 is CASSPGGWGTPPLAKNIQYF. The chain links TRBV5-1 to TRBJ2-4, with 8 bases matching TRBD2. The CDR3 is cut off 3 residues early in the read; its end comes from the germline J gene. Per the germline V gene, CDR1 is SGHRS and CDR2 is YFSETQ. The CDR3 is 20 amino acids. With 4 bases clipped from V and 0 bases from J, the junction kept 18 bases outside the gene matches.

A word on this clone: The read gets to within 3 residues of the CDR3 end, and the germline J gene fills in the rest. The chain couples TRBV20-1 to TRBJ1-4; maybe TRBD1 (6 bases). This CDR3 comprises 15 residues. V gave up 3 bases and J gave up 8 bases, with 19 bases separating them. Germline-derived CDR1 and CDR2 are DFQATT and SNEGSKA (reference sequence). The CDR3 is CSASEGQGLYEKLFF. The sequenced part of the CDR3 DNA is TGCAGTGCTAGTGAGGGGCAGGGGCTCTACGAAAAA.

As to this clone: The sequenced fragment ends 3 residues before the CDR3 boundary, so the rest is inferred from the germline J gene. Within the sample, other DNA sequences also encode this same CDR3. V and J are TRBV7-8 and TRBJ1-3; no reliable D call. The V gene's germline CDR1 is SGHVS and CDR2 FQNEAQ. The CDR3 length is 14 residues. Trimming left V 1 base short and J 7 bases short, with 11 bases between. The part of the CDR3 DNA that was read is TGTGCCAGCAGCTTAGAACACCCTAGGAACACC. It codes for CASSLEHPRNT. The full-length CDR3 reads as CASSLEHPRNTIYF.

On this clone itself: The missing CDR3 end, 3 residues past where the read stops, is filled in from the germline J gene. V and J are TRBV20-1 and TRBJ1-2, with D unclear. The CDR3 extends over 15 amino acids. CDR1 and CDR2 (germline): DFQATT, SNEGSKA (reference sequence). CDR3 loop: CSASPSSGPTYDYTF. Partial CDR3 DNA: TGCAGTGCTAGTCCATCCTCTGGGCCGACCTACGAC.

Regarding this clone: The read ends 3 residues early relative to the CDR3; the germline J gene fills the gap. The chain uses TRBV12-3 or TRBV12-4 and TRBJ2-1; 9 bases are a match to TRBD2. After removal of 4 bases from V and 7 bases from J, the junction contained 14 bases not matched to a gene. This CDR3 has 17 residues. The CDR3 bases that were read are TGTGCCAGCAGTTCTAGGGCCTCGGGACTAGCCTTAAATGAG. Its protein is CASSSRASGLALNE. The full CDR3 reads CASSSRASGLALNEQFF.

To note about this clone: The observed sequence ends 3 residues before the CDR3 terminus, with the missing tail filled in from the germline J gene. The chain couples TRBV28 to TRBJ2-1; 8 nucleotides align to TRBD1. V shed 2 bases and J 2 bases; nucleotides not matched to a gene: 2. Germline CDR1 and CDR2: MDHEN and SYDVKM. The CDR3 covers 15 residues. CDR3 bases read: TGTGCCAGCAGTTTACAACAGGGGGCCTACAATGAG. This translates into CASSLQQGAYNE. The full CDR3 protein reads CASSLQQGAYNEQFF. Full variable domain (missing parts from reference TRBV28 and TRBJ2-1): DVKVTQSSRYLVKRTGEKVFLECVQDMDHENMFWYRQDPGLGLRLIYFSYDVKMKEKGDIPEGYSVSREKKERFSLILESASTNQTSMYLCASSLQQGAYNEQFFGPGTRLTVL.

This CDR3 is CASSPNRQGGTTEAFF. Partial CDR3 DNA: TGTGCCAGCTCACCAAATCGGCAGGGAGGAACCACTGAA. V is TRBV18 and J is TRBJ1-1; a possible D gene is TRBD1 (5 bases). The read finishes 3 residues shy of the CDR3 end, and the germline J gene is used to complete it. The germline V and J ends were trimmed by 2 bases and 4 bases, with 17 bases remaining between them. This CDR3 is built from 16 residues. The germline gives CDR1 KGHSH, CDR2 LQKENI. The full variable domain, rest sourced from reference TRBV18 and TRBJ1-1, is NAGVMQNPRHLVRRRGQEARLRCSPMKGHSHVYWYRQLPEEGLKFMVYLQKENIIDESGMPKERFSAEFPKEGPSILRIQQVVRGDSAAYFCASSPNRQGGTTEAFFGQGTRLTVV.

About this clone: The CDR3 extends 3 residues past the end of the read, so its final part is completed from the germline J gene. This chain links TRBV5-1 with TRBJ2-4; 7 positions agree with TRBD2. Germline V gene sequence: CDR1 SGHRS, CDR2 YFSETQ. The CDR3 covers 14 residues. The part of the CDR3 DNA that was read is TGCGCCAGCAGCAGCTCCGGGGGGAACTATGGT. This sequence encodes CASSSSGGNYG. The full CDR3 protein reads CASSSSGGNYGQYF.

Worth noting for this clone: The read comes to an end 3 residues before the CDR3 does, leaving the germline J gene to fill in the end. The V call is TRBV7-9, the J call TRBJ1-1; D is ambiguous. From germline, CDR1 is SEHNR and CDR2 FQNEAQ (reference sequence). This CDR3 is 14 amino acids long. CDR3 in amino acids: CASSSNTGGNEAFF. The DNA read from the CDR3 is TGTGCCAGCAGCTCTAATACCGGCGGCAATGAG.

As to this clone: A read error may produce the germline difference seen at one junction end. The read is 3 residues too short to cover the CDR3 end, so that end is filled in from the germline J gene. V usage is TRBV4-2 and J usage is TRBJ1-5; a possible D gene is TRBD1 (5 bases). CDR1 and CDR2 (germline): LGHNA, YNFKEQ. The CDR3 runs 16 residues. The part of the CDR3 DNA that was read is TGCGCCAGCAGCCAAGATAGCAGGGTGGGCAATCAGCCC. This gives the protein CASSQDSRVGNQP. The full-length CDR3 reads as CASSQDSRVGNQPQHF.

As regards this clone: Its ends do not fully match the called genes, so a read error is possible. The missing CDR3 end, 3 residues past where the read stops, is filled in from the germline J gene. The V and J genes are TRBV23-1 and TRBJ1-2; no reliable D call. TRBV23-1 qualifies as an ORF whose function is uncertain. The CDR3 contains 12 residues. The CDR3 loop reads CASSHRNYGYTF. The sequenced part of the CDR3 DNA is TGCGCCAGCAGTCACCGAAACTATGGT.

Comment on this clone: The sequence runs out 3 residues before the end of the CDR3; the remainder is reconstructed from the germline J gene. This sequence joins TRBV5-5 and TRBJ2-5; perhaps TRBD1 as D (5 bases). Trimming shortened V by 0 bases and J by 4 bases, and 10 bases separated the two germline ends. Looked up from germline, CDR1 is SGHKS and CDR2 is YYEKEE (reference sequence). This CDR3 has 14 residues. CDR3 region: CASSLDQGRETQYF. CDR3 DNA, as far as it was read: TGTGCCAGCAGCTTGGACCAGGGAAGAGAGACC.

Comment on this clone: The CDR3 end falls 3 residues outside the read, so it is completed with the germline J gene. The chain carries TRBV6-4 and TRBJ2-4, with D possibly being TRBD2 (6 bases). CDR1 MRHNA and CDR2 SNTAGT come from the germline V gene. There are 15 residues in the CDR3. CDR3 sequence reads: CASSAEVGGRYGQYF. CDR3 DNA, as far as it was read: TGTGCCAGCAGTGCCGAGGTCGGAGGGCGTTATGGT.

As concerns this clone: The read comes to an end 3 residues before the CDR3 does, leaving the germline J gene to fill in the end. The V gene is TRBV7-2, the J gene TRBJ2-1; D possibly corresponds to TRBD1 (5 bases). Trimming pared 3 bases from V and 2 bases from J, leaving 8 bases between. Looked up from germline, CDR1 is SGHTA and CDR2 is FQGNSA. The CDR3 runs to 14 residues. The CDR3 region is CASSFQGTYNEQFF. Partial CDR3 DNA: TGTGCCAGCAGCTTTCAGGGCACCTACAATGAG.

As concerns this clone: The CDR3 end lies 3 residues beyond the end of the read and is filled in from the germline J gene. The V and J genes are TRBV14 and TRBJ1-1; no reliable D call. The CDR3 length is 14 residues. Trimming stripped 4 bases from V and 4 bases from J, with 13 bases between. CDR1 is SGHDN, CDR2 FVKESK, per germline. The CDR3 sequence: CASSPFQVGTEAFF. The CDR3 bases that were read are TGTGCCAGCAGCCCCTTCCAGGTTGGCACTGAA. Combining the CDR3 with reference TRBV14 and TRBJ1-1 gives the whole variable domain EAGVTQFPSHSVIEKGQTVTLRCDPISGHDNLYWYRRVMGKEIKFLLHFVKESKQDESGMPNNRFLAERTGGTYSTLKVQPAELEDSGVYFCASSPFQVGTEAFFGQGTRLTVV.